This is a list of T cell receptor beta chains from one sample in a study of T cells after posttransplantation cyclophosphamide. Generated by immunoSEQ multiplex PCR, the TCRdb table keeps only in-frame clones and is missing some. The profile shows 50,000 to 55,000 clones, about 86% of them singletons. Sequencing used PBMCs. The origin of the receptors is a young man with a blood cancer, CMV-positive, and with a related stem cell donor. Each CDR3 is given with its conserved first and last residue. Fields, in order: CDR3 protein, CDR3 DNA, D gene, J gene, clone size, CDR3 length, V gene. The D gene is left open where the match is weak. For some rows the clone size is stated as once, few or many, or as a class when expanded; others skip it.

CDR3aa: CASSSGHGNQPQHF; CDR3nt: TGTGCCAGCTCGTCGGGACATGGAAATCAGCCCCAGCATTTT; d_gene: NA; j_gene: TRBJ1-5; abundance: NA; len: 14; v_gene: TRBV18
CDR3aa: CASSHILGTSGYEQYF; CDR3nt: TGCGCCAGCAGCCATATCCTCGGGACTAGCGGCTACGAGCAGTACTTC; d_gene: TRBD2; j_gene: TRBJ2-7; abundance: NA; len: 16; v_gene: TRBV4-1
CDR3aa: CASNQKRTGESVYEQFF; CDR3nt: TGTGCCAGCAACCAGAAAAGAACAGGGGAGTCTGTCTATGAGCAGTTCTTC; d_gene: TRBD1; j_gene: TRBJ2-1; abundance: few; len: 17; v_gene: TRBV2
CDR3aa: CASKGQGWVGELFF; CDR3nt: TGTGCCAGCAAAGGACAGGGGTGGGTCGGGGAGCTGTTTTTT; d_gene: TRBD1; j_gene: TRBJ2-2; abundance: few; len: 14; v_gene: TRBV2
CDR3aa: CASSFERELNEQFF; CDR3nt: TGTGCCAGCAGCTTTGAGCGGGAGTTGAATGAGCAGTTCTTC; d_gene: TRBD2; j_gene: TRBJ2-1; abundance: NA; len: 14; v_gene: TRBV7-9
CDR3aa: CASGQTSSNEQFF; CDR3nt: TGCGCCAGCGGCCAGACTAGTTCCAATGAGCAGTTCTTC; d_gene: NA; j_gene: TRBJ2-1; abundance: NA; len: 13; v_gene: TRBV5-1
CDR3aa: CAWSESFESEAFF; CDR3nt: TGTGCCTGGAGTGAAAGTTTCGAGTCTGAAGCTTTCTTT; d_gene: NA; j_gene: TRBJ1-1; abundance: NA; len: 13; v_gene: TRBV30
CDR3aa: CASIGTGNYEQYF; CDR3nt: TGTGCCAGCATAGGTACAGGGAACTACGAGCAGTACTTC; d_gene: NA; j_gene: TRBJ2-7; abundance: NA; len: 13; v_gene: TRBV6-6
CDR3aa: CASSLDRGPNYGYTF; CDR3nt: TGTGCCAGCAGCCTGGACAGGGGGCCTAACTATGGCTACACCTTC; d_gene: TRBD1; j_gene: TRBJ1-2; abundance: NA; len: 15; v_gene: TRBV5-6
CDR3aa: CASSFRDRRVGPQETQYF; CDR3nt: TGTGCCAGCAGCTTCCGGGACAGGAGAGTTGGGCCCCAAGAGACCCAGTACTTC; d_gene: TRBD1; j_gene: TRBJ2-5; abundance: NA; len: 18; v_gene: TRBV9
CDR3aa: CASSLYAEVEAFF; CDR3nt: TGTGCCAGCAGCTTGTATGCGGAAGTGGAAGCTTTCTTT; d_gene: NA; j_gene: TRBJ1-1; abundance: NA; len: 13; v_gene: TRBV5-6
CDR3aa: CASSKALSGQGGETQYF; CDR3nt: TGTGCCAGCAGCAAAGCGCTTAGCGGACAGGGGGGCGAGACCCAGTACTTC; d_gene: NA; j_gene: TRBJ2-5; abundance: NA; len: 17; v_gene: TRBV21-1
CDR3aa: CSVVGDRRGNQNTIYF; CDR3nt: TGCAGCGTTGTAGGGGACAGGCGTGGGAATCAAAACACCATATATTTT; d_gene: TRBD1; j_gene: TRBJ1-3; abundance: NA; len: 16; v_gene: TRBV29-1
CDR3aa: CASSLVGTGLRMNTEAFF; CDR3nt: TGTGCCAGCAGCTTGGTAGGGACAGGGCTCCGTATGAACACTGAAGCTTTCTTT; d_gene: TRBD1; j_gene: TRBJ1-1; abundance: NA; len: 18; v_gene: TRBV5-8
CDR3aa: CASQDPSSYEQYF; CDR3nt: TGTGCCAGTCAGGATCCCAGCTCCTACGAGCAGTACTTC; d_gene: NA; j_gene: TRBJ2-7; abundance: NA; len: 13; v_gene: TRBV19
CDR3aa: CASSVASMGSGRITYNEQFF; CDR3nt: TGTGCCAGCAGTGTAGCCTCCATGGGTAGCGGGAGGATAACCTACAATGAGCAGTTCTTC; d_gene: TRBD2; j_gene: TRBJ2-1; abundance: NA; len: 20; v_gene: TRBV6-1
CDR3aa: CAWGSGAGANVLTF; CDR3nt: TGTGCCTGGGGAAGTGGGGCCGGGGCCAACGTCCTGACTTTC; d_gene: NA; j_gene: TRBJ2-6; abundance: NA; len: 14; v_gene: TRBV30
CDR3aa: CASSLFVTQYF; CDR3nt: TGTGCCAGCAGTTTATTCGTGACCCAGTACTTC; d_gene: NA; j_gene: TRBJ2-5; abundance: NA; len: 11; v_gene: TRBV28
CDR3aa: CASRGQGYQPQHF; CDR3nt: TGTGCCAGTAGGGGACAGGGATACCAGCCCCAGCATTTT; d_gene: TRBD1; j_gene: TRBJ1-5; abundance: NA; len: 13; v_gene: TRBV19
CDR3aa: CAWSATGGRIDTQYF; CDR3nt: TGTGCCTGGAGTGCCACAGGGGGACGTATAGATACGCAGTATTTT; d_gene: TRBD1; j_gene: TRBJ2-3; abundance: NA; len: 15; v_gene: TRBV30
CDR3aa: CASKRQVNTEAFF; CDR3nt: TGTGCCAGTAAACGCCAGGTTAACACTGAAGCTTTCTTT; d_gene: NA; j_gene: TRBJ1-1; abundance: NA; len: 13; v_gene: TRBV6-5
CDR3aa: CASSYDRALEQYF; CDR3nt: TGTGCCAGCAGTTACGACAGGGCCCTCGAGCAGTACTTC; d_gene: TRBD1; j_gene: TRBJ2-7; abundance: NA; len: 13; v_gene: TRBV6-5
CDR3aa: CASSYHSFTDTQYF; CDR3nt: TGTGCCAGCAGTTACCACAGTTTCACAGATACGCAGTATTTT; d_gene: NA; j_gene: TRBJ2-3; abundance: few; len: 14; v_gene: TRBV6-6
CDR3aa: CASSPYGGAQGQPQHF; CDR3nt: TGTGCCAGTAGTCCCTACGGGGGGGCGCAGGGTCAGCCCCAGCATTTT; d_gene: NA; j_gene: TRBJ1-5; abundance: NA; len: 16; v_gene: TRBV19
CDR3aa: CASSEEGHPNQPQHF; CDR3nt: TGTGCCAGCAGTGAAGAGGGACACCCTAATCAGCCCCAGCATTTT; d_gene: NA; j_gene: TRBJ1-5; abundance: NA; len: 15; v_gene: TRBV2
CDR3aa: CASSLLRLATNNEQFF; CDR3nt: TGTGCCAGCAGCCTGCTAAGACTAGCGACAAACAATGAGCAGTTCTTC; d_gene: TRBD2; j_gene: TRBJ2-1; abundance: NA; len: 16; v_gene: TRBV5-6
CDR3aa: CASRLGGRQYEQYF; CDR3nt: TGTGCAAGTCGCTTAGGCGGGAGGCAGTACGAGCAGTACTTC; d_gene: NA; j_gene: TRBJ2-7; abundance: NA; len: 14; v_gene: TRBV12-2
CDR3aa: CASSPTPDRVVETQYF; CDR3nt: TGCGCCAGCAGCCCCACCCCCGACAGGGTCGTTGAGACCCAGTACTTC; d_gene: TRBD1; j_gene: TRBJ2-5; abundance: NA; len: 16; v_gene: TRBV5-1
CDR3aa: CASSLRAASGTHEQFF; CDR3nt: TGTGCCAGCAGTTTAAGGGCGGCTAGCGGGACTCATGAGCAGTTCTTC; d_gene: TRBD2; j_gene: TRBJ2-1; abundance: NA; len: 16; v_gene: TRBV28
CDR3aa: CAIRSRTSRHEQYF; CDR3nt: TGTGCCATCCGTAGTAGGACATCACGCCACGAGCAGTACTTC; d_gene: NA; j_gene: TRBJ2-7; abundance: NA; len: 14; v_gene: TRBV10-3
CDR3aa: CASRPRYEREESYEQYF; CDR3nt: TGTGCCAGCAGGCCGCGTTATGAGCGGGAGGAATCCTACGAGCAGTACTTC; d_gene: TRBD2; j_gene: TRBJ2-7; abundance: NA; len: 17; v_gene: TRBV28
CDR3aa: CASSSHGSGRAREQFF; CDR3nt: TGTGCCAGCAGTTCCCATGGGAGCGGGAGGGCTAGGGAGCAGTTCTTC; d_gene: TRBD2; j_gene: TRBJ2-1; abundance: NA; len: 16; v_gene: TRBV28
CDR3aa: CASSLQGAFGNTIYF; CDR3nt: TGTGCCAGCAGCTTACAGGGGGCTTTTGGAAACACCATATATTTT; d_gene: TRBD1; j_gene: TRBJ1-3; abundance: NA; len: 15; v_gene: TRBV11-3
CDR3aa: CASNREPNQPQHF; CDR3nt: TGTGCCAGCAATCGGGAGCCCAATCAGCCCCAGCATTTT; d_gene: NA; j_gene: TRBJ1-5; abundance: NA; len: 13; v_gene: TRBV2
CDR3aa: CASSSPGLYSYNEQFF; CDR3nt: TGTGCCAGCAGCTCGCCCGGACTATACTCCTACAATGAGCAGTTCTTC; d_gene: NA; j_gene: TRBJ2-1; abundance: once; len: 16; v_gene: TRBV7-9
CDR3aa: CASSISPGQGHEQYF; CDR3nt: TGTGCCAGTAGTATAAGTCCGGGACAGGGCCACGAGCAGTACTTC; d_gene: TRBD1; j_gene: TRBJ2-7; abundance: NA; len: 15; v_gene: TRBV19
CDR3aa: CAWSRGLADTGELFF; CDR3nt: TGTGCCTGGAGTCGGGGACTAGCAGACACCGGGGAGCTGTTTTTT; d_gene: TRBD2; j_gene: TRBJ2-2; abundance: NA; len: 15; v_gene: TRBV30
CDR3aa: CSVEGSVNTEAFF; CDR3nt: TGCAGCGTTGAGGGGAGTGTGAACACTGAAGCTTTCTTT; d_gene: NA; j_gene: TRBJ1-1; abundance: NA; len: 13; v_gene: TRBV29-1